These 26 T cell receptor beta chains were sequenced from one sample in a study of CXCR3-negative and CXCR3-positive naive CD8 T cells. UMI-labeled TRB cDNA libraries were prepared by 5' RACE. From its re-call of the 5' RACE reads, TCRdb lists each CDR3 protein once, without DNA. The sample's table shows over 35,000 distinct CDR3 sequences. The sequenced material came from memory CD8+ T cells from blood. These receptors came from a human donor in good health. Some clones in this sample may be carry-over from other donors' samples.

This chain connects TRBV29-1 to TRBJ2-3; the D call of TRBD1 rests on TCRdb alone, since no DNA is present to check it. The length of the CDR3 is 15 residues. The germline CDR1 and CDR2 sequences are SQVTM and ANQGSEA. The CDR3 protein is CSVEGLRQGSDTQYF.

The CDR3 reads CASSLWGGEQFF. This chain joins TRBV14 and TRBJ2-1; without DNA, the TCRdb call of TRBD1 cannot be checked. Germline values: CDR1 SGHDN, CDR2 FVKESK. The CDR3 extends over 12 amino acids.

The chain has TRBV6-2 or TRBV6-3 and TRBJ2-7. The CDR3 totals 13 residues. Germline loops: CDR1 MNHEY, CDR2 SVGEGT. The CDR3 reads CASGQAGPYEQYF.

This clonotype is deemed medium-sized by its frequency. The chain carries TRBV9 and TRBJ2-4; there is no DNA to check the TCRdb D call of TRBD2. CDR3 length: 19 amino acids. Germline V gives CDR1 SGDLS, CDR2 YYNGEE. CDR3 in amino acids: CASSAGTSGGTVAKNIQYF.

This sequence joins TRBV6-6 and TRBJ2-2; the TCRdb call, TRBD1, lacks DNA for checking. The CDR3 spans 15 residues. Germline assignment: CDR1 MNHNY and CDR2 SVGAGI (reference sequence). CDR3 in amino acids: CASSPGDLRTGELFF.

The rearrangement links TRBV4-3 to TRBJ1-1. The germline V gene has CDR1 LGHNA and CDR2 YSLEER. This CDR3 is built from 17 residues. CDR3 protein: CASSQDQFYSMDTEAFF.

V usage is TRBV23-1 and J usage is TRBJ2-2; TCRdb designates TRBD2, a call that cannot be tested without DNA. TRBV23-1 is known as an ORF, though its function is uncertain. The CDR3 runs to 16 residues. CDR3 region: CASTQLSGSTTGELFF.

The CDR3 region is CASSLGFKNIQYF. The chain uses TRBV28 and TRBJ2-4. The CDR3 is made up of 13 amino acids. Germline CDR1 is MDHEN and CDR2 is SYDVKM.

V usage is TRBV29-1 and J usage is TRBJ1-2. Per the germline V gene, CDR1 is SQVTM and CDR2 is ANQGSEA. This CDR3 is 11 amino acids long. The CDR3 reads CSGGANYGYTF. The full variable domain, completed using reference TRBV29-1 and TRBJ1-2, is SAVISQKPSRDICQRGTSLTIQCQVDSQVTMMFWYRQQPGQSLTLIATANQGSEATYESGFVIDKFPISRPNLTFSTLTVSNMSPEDSSIYLCSGGANYGYTFGSGTRLTVV.

This rearrangement joins TRBV20-1 to TRBJ1-1; TCRdb lists TRBD1, though no DNA is available to test this call. The CDR3 runs to 13 residues. Germline CDR1 reads DFQATT; CDR2 reads SNEGSKA (reference sequence). This CDR3 is CSARGGGDTEAFF.

The chain combines TRBV6-6 with TRBJ1-1; as DNA is missing, the TRBD1 call by TCRdb cannot be tested. The V gene's germline CDR1 is MNHNY and CDR2 SVGAGI (reference sequence). CDR3 size: 16 residues. CDR3 sequence: CASSLQPGISDTEAFF.

The V gene is TRBV5-4, the J gene TRBJ1-2; TCRdb returns TRBD1, unconfirmable since there is no DNA. This CDR3 is 15 amino acids long. Germline V lookup: CDR1 SGHNT, CDR2 YYREEE (reference sequence). This CDR3 is CASSIDLGVLYGYTF.

The V gene is TRBV13, the J gene TRBJ2-2; TCRdb lists TRBD2, though no DNA is available to test this call. In germline, CDR1 is PRHDT, CDR2 FYEKMQ (reference sequence). This CDR3 region has 16 residues. CDR3 in amino acids: CASSFSLAENTGELFF.

The chain links TRBV6-2 or TRBV6-3 to TRBJ1-6; TCRdb gives TRBD1 as the D gene, but with no DNA this cannot be confirmed. The CDR3 is 15 residues long. Germline loops: CDR1 MNHEY, CDR2 SVGEGT. CDR3 sequence: CASSLDPGKSSPLHF.

The chain is built from TRBV13 and TRBJ2-7; TCRdb proposes TRBD1, but this gene call is untestable without DNA. The CDR3 length is 12 residues. In germline, CDR1 is PRHDT, CDR2 FYEKMQ (reference sequence). CDR3 sequence reads: CASSPGGYEQYF. Using reference TRBV13 and TRBJ2-7 for the parts outside the CDR3, the full variable domain is AAGVIQSPRHLIKEKRETATLKCYPIPRHDTVYWYQQGPGQDPQFLISFYEKMQSDKGSIPDRFSAQQFSDYHSELNMSSLELGDSALYFCASSPGGYEQYFGPGTRLTVT.

This chain uses TRBV25-1 with TRBJ2-7; the D call of TRBD1 rests on TCRdb alone, since no DNA is present to check it. CDR1 and CDR2 (germline): MGHDK, SYGVNS. The CDR3 has 11 residues. CDR3 sequence reads: CAGGDSYEQYF.

This chain links TRBV7-9 with TRBJ2-7; TCRdb gives TRBD1 as the D gene, but with no DNA this cannot be confirmed. The CDR3 contains 13 residues. Germline CDR1 and CDR2: SEHNR and FQNEAQ (reference sequence). CDR3 protein: CASSQTGSYEQYF. The full variable domain, with the rest looked up from reference TRBV7-9 and TRBJ2-7, is DTGVSQNPRHKITKRGQNVTFRCDPISEHNRLYWYRQTLGQGPEFLTYFQNEAQLEKSRLLSDRFSAERPKGSFSTLEIQRTEQGDSAMYLCASSQTGSYEQYFGPGTRLTVT.

The chain is built from TRBV5-1 and TRBJ2-7. The CDR3 runs to 13 residues. Germline V gene sequence: CDR1 SGHRS, CDR2 YFSETQ. The CDR3 is CASSSTTAYEQYF.

The chain joins TRBV6-5 to TRBJ2-4; checking the TCRdb D call of TRBD2 is not possible without DNA. Germline loops: CDR1 MNHEY, CDR2 SVGAGI. This CDR3 comprises 14 residues. CDR3 protein: CASSGGSGTYIQYF.

V gene TRBV6-2 or TRBV6-3 combines with J gene TRBJ1-1. In germline, CDR1 is MNHEY, CDR2 SVGEGT. This CDR3 has 12 amino acids. CDR3: CASSYPFTEAFF.

The chain carries TRBV5-1 and TRBJ1-2. Germline V gene sequence: CDR1 SGHRS, CDR2 YFSETQ. The CDR3 runs to 15 residues. The CDR3 spells CASSLDGIWGLSYTF.

The chain carries TRBV6-5 and TRBJ2-3; TCRdb gives TRBD2 as the D gene, but with no DNA this cannot be confirmed. The CDR3 loop spans 13 amino acids. Looked up from germline, CDR1 is MNHEY and CDR2 is SVGAGI. CDR3: CASTPPSADTQYF.

The V gene is TRBV29-1, the J gene TRBJ1-1; TCRdb returns TRBD1, unconfirmable since there is no DNA. CDR3 length: 13 amino acids. Per the germline V gene, CDR1 is SQVTM and CDR2 is ANQGSEA. This CDR3 is CSVDRGMNTEAFF.

This chain links TRBV7-3 with TRBJ2-1. The germline V gene encodes CDR1 SGHTA and CDR2 FQGTGA. The length of the CDR3 is 13 residues. The CDR3 sequence is CASSLIDGNEQFF.

V is TRBV9 and J is TRBJ2-1; the D call of TRBD1 rests on TCRdb alone, since no DNA is present to check it. Germline values: CDR1 SGDLS, CDR2 YYNGEE. The CDR3 consists of 15 residues. This CDR3 reads CASSPLRVDLDEQFF.

The chain has TRBV19 and TRBJ2-7; the D gene TCRdb calls, TRBD2, cannot be checked with no DNA. CDR1 and CDR2 from the germline V gene are LNHDA and SQIVND (reference sequence). The CDR3 has 12 amino acids. The CDR3 sequence is CASTGLGGEQYF.